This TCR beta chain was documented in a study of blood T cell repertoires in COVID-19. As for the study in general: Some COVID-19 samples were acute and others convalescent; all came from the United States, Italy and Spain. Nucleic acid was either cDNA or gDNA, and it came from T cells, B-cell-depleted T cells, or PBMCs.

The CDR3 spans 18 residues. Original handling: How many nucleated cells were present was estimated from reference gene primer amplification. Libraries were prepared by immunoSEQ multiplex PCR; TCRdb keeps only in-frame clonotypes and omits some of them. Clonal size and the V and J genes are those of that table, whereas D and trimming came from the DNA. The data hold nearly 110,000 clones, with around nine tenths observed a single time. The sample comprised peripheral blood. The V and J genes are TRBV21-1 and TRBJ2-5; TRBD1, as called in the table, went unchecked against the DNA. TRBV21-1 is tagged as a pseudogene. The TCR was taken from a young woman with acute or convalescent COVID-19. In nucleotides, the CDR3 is TGTGCCAGCAGCAAAGATCGCGGACAACAGGGGGAACAAGAGACCCAGTACTTC. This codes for CASSKDRGQQGEQETQYF.